This T cell receptor beta chain stems from a study of T-cell reconstitution after alpha-beta-depleted transplantation in children. The library targeted TCRbeta and was prepared with unique molecular identifiers. TCRdb ran MiXCR on the PCR reads and lists one entry per CDR3 protein. Of 640,000 or so distinct CDR3 sequences in the sample, about 15% were seen once. V was cut by 0 bases and J by 5 bases, with 6 bases left in between. The germline V gene encodes CDR1 SGHDT and CDR2 YYEEEE. The CDR3 consists of 14 residues. The chain couples TRBV5-6 to TRBJ1-6; no definite D call. This specimen was PBMCs from the stem cell graft donor, taken from the stem cell graft. The source is a human donor who donated a stem cell graft to a child with acute myeloid leukemia. CDR3 sequence reads: CASSLDVNNSPLHF. The CDR3, as DNA: TGTGCCAGCAGCTTGGATGTAAATAATTCACCCCTCCACTTT. The full variable domain, completed using reference TRBV5-6 and TRBJ1-6, is DAGVTQSPTHLIKTRGQQVTLRCSPKSGHDTVSWYQQALGQGPQFIFQYYEEEERQRGNFPDRFSGHQFPNYSSELNVNALLLGDSALYLCASSLDVNNSPLHFGNGTRLTVT.